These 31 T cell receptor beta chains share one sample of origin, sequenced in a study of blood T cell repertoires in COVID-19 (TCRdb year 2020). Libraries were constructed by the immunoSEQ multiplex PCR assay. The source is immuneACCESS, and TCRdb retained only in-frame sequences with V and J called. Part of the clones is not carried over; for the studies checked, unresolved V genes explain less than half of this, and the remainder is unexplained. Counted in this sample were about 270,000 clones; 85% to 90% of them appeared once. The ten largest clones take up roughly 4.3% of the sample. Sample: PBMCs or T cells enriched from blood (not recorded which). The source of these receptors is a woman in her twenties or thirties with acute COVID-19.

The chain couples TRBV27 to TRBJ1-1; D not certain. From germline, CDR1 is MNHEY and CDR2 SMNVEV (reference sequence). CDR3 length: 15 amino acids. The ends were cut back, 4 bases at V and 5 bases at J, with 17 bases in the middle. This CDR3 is CASSSPPYRWTEAFF. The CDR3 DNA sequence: TGTGCCAGCAGTTCTCCCCCTTACAGATGGACTGAAGCTTTCTTT.

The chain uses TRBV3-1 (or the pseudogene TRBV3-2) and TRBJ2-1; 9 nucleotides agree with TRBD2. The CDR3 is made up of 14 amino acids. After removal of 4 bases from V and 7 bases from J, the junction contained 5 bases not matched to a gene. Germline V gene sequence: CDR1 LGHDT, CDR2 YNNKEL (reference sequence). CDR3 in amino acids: CASSPSGTTNEQFF. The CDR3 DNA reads TGTGCCAGCAGCCCTAGCGGGACCACGAATGAGCAGTTCTTC.

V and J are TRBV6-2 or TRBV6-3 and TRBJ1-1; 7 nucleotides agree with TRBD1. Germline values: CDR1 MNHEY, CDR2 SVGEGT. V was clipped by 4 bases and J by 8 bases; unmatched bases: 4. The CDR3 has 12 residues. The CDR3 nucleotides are TGTGCCAGCAGTTTCCGGACAGGAGAAGCTTTCTTT. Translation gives CASSFRTGEAFF.

The CDR3, as DNA: TGTGCCAGCAGCAGGGGACGCACAGATACGCAGTATTTT. It codes for CASSRGRTDTQYF. The chain recombines TRBV6-5 with TRBJ2-3, with D possibly TRBD1 on 6 matching bases. The V end lost 6 bases, the J end lost 1 base, and 8 bases lay between the germline ends. This CDR3 region has 13 residues. Germline CDR1 and CDR2: MNHEY and SVGAGI.

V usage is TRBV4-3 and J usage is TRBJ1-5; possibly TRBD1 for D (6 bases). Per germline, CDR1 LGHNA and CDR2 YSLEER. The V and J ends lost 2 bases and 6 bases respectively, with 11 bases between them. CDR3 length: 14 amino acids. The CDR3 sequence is CASSQNREGQPQHF. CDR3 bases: TGCGCCAGCAGCCAAAACAGGGAGGGTCAGCCCCAGCATTTT.

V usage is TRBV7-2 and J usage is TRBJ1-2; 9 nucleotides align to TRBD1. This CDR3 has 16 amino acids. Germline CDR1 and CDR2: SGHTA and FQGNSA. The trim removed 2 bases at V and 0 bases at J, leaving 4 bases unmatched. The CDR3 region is CASSLWTGASNYGYTF. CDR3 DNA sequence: TGTGCCAGCAGCTTATGGACAGGGGCCTCTAACTATGGCTACACCTTC.

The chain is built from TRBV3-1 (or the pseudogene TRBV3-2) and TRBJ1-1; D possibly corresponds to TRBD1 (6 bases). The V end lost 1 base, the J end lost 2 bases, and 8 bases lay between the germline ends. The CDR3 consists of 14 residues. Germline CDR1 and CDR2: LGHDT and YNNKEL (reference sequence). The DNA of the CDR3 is TGTGCCAGCAGCCAAGGGACAGCTAACACTGAAGCTTTCTTT. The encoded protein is CASSQGTANTEAFF.

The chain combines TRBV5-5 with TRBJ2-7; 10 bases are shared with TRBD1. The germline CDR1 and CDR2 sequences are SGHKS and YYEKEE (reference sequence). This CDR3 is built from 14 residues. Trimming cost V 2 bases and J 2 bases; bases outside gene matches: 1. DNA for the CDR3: TGTGCCAGCAGCTTTGACAGGGGGCCCTACGAGCAGTACTTC. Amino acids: CASSFDRGPYEQYF.

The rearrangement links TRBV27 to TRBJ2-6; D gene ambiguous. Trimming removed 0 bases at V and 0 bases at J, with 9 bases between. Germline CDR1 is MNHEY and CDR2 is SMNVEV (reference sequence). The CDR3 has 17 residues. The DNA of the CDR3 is TGTGCCAGCAGTTTATCGGCAGGCCTCTCTGGGGCCAACGTCCTGACTTTC. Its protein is CASSLSAGLSGANVLTF.

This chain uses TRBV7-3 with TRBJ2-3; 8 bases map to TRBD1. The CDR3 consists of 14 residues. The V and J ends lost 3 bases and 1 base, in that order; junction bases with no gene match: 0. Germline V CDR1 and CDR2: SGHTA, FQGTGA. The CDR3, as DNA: TGTGCCAGCAGCTTGACAGGGGGCACAGATACGCAGTATTTT. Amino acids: CASSLTGGTDTQYF.

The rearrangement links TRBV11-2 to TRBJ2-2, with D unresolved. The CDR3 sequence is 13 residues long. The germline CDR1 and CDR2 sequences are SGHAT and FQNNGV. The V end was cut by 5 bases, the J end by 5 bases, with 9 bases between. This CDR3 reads CASSPHLTGELFF. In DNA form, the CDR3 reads TGTGCCAGCAGCCCCCATCTAACCGGGGAGCTGTTTTTT.

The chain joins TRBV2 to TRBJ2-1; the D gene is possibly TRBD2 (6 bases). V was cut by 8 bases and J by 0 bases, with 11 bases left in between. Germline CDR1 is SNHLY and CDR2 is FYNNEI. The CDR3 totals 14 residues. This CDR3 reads CASGAGSSYNEQFF. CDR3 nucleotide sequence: TGTGCCAGCGGAGCGGGTAGCTCCTACAATGAGCAGTTCTTC.

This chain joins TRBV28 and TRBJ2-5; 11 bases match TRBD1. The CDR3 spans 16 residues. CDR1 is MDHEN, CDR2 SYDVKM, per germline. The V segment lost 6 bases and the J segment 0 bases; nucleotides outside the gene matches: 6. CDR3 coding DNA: TGTGCCAGCAGAAACGGACAGGGGGCGTACCAAGAGACCCAGTACTTC. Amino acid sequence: CASRNGQGAYQETQYF.

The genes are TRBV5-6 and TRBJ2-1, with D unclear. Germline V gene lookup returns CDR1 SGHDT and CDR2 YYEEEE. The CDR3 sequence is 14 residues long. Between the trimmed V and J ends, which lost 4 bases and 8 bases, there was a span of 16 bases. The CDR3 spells CASSHEDRIYEQFF. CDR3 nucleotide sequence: TGTGCCAGCAGCCACGAGGATCGGATCTATGAGCAGTTCTTC.

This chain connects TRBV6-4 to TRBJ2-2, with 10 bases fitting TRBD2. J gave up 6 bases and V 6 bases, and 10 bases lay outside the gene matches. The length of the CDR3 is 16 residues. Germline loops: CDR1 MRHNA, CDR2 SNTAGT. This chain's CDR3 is CASRGAGGSGSGELFF. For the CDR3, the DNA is TGTGCCAGCAGGGGAGCGGGAGGGTCTGGGTCCGGGGAGCTGTTTTTT.

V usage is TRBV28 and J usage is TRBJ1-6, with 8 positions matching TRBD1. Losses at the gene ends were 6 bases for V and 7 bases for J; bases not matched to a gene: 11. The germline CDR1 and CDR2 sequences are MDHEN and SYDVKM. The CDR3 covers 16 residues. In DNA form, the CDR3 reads TGTGCCAGCAGATCACCCCAGACAGGGGAAAATTCACCCCTCCACTTT. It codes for CASRSPQTGENSPLHF.

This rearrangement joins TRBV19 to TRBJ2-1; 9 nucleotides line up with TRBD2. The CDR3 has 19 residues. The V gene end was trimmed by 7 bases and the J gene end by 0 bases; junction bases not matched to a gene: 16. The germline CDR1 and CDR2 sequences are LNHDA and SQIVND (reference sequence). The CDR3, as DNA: TGTGCCAGTACCTCCCACGGGGGGCTAGCGGGGAGCTCCTACAATGAGCAGTTCTTC. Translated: CASTSHGGLAGSSYNEQFF.

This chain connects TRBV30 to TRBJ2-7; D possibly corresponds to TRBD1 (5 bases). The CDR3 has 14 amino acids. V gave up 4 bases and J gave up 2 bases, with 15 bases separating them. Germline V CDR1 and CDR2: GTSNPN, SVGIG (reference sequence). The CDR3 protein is CAWTSPQGTYEQYF. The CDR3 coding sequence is TGTGCCTGGACCTCGCCGCAGGGAACCTACGAGCAGTACTTC.

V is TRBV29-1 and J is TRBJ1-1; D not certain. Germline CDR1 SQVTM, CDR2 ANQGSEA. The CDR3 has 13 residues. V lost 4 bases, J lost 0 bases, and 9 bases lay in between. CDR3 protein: CSVVGSLNTEAFF. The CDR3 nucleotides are TGCAGCGTTGTCGGGTCGTTGAACACTGAAGCTTTCTTT.

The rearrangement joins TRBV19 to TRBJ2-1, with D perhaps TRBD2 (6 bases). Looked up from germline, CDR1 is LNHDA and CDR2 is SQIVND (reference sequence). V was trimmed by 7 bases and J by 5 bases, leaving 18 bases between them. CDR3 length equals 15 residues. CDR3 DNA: TGTGCCAGTACCAGTAGCGGATTTAGGGACAATGAGCAGTTCTTC. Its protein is CASTSSGFRDNEQFF.

CDR3 sequence (DNA): TGTGCCAGCAGCAAGCGGGAGCCGACAGATACGCAGTATTTT. Protein sequence: CASSKREPTDTQYF. The chain carries TRBV6-5 and TRBJ2-3; 8 bases fit TRBD2. J lost 3 bases, V lost 6 bases, and 5 bases had no gene match. The germline CDR1 and CDR2 sequences are MNHEY and SVGAGI. There are 14 residues in the CDR3.

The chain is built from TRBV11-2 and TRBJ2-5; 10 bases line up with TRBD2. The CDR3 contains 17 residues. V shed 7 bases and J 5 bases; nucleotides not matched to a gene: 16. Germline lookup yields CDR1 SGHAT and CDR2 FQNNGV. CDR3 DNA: TGTGCCAGCACCCAAGGTTCCGGAGCTAGCGGGAGCGAGACCCAGTACTTC. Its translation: CASTQGSGASGSETQYF.

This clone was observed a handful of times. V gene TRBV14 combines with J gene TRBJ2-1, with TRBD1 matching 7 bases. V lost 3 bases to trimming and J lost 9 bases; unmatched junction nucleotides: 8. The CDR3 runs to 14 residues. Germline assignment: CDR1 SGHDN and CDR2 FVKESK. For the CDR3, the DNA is TGTGCCAGCAGCCACCTTCTAGGGGGCAGTGAGCAGTTCTTC. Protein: CASSHLLGGSEQFF.

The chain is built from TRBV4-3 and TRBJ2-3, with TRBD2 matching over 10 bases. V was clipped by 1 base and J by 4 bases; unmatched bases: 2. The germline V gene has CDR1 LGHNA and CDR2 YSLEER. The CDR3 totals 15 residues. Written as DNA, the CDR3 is TGCGCCAGCAGCCAAGTAGCGGGAGGCCCAGATACGCAGTATTTT. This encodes CASSQVAGGPDTQYF.

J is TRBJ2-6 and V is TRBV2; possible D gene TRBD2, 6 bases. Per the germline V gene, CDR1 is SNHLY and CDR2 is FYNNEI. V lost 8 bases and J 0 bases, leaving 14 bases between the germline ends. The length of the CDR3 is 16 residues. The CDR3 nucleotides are TGTGCCAGCTGGCGGGGAGGAGGCTCTGGGGCCAACGTCCTGACTTTC. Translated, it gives CASWRGGGSGANVLTF.

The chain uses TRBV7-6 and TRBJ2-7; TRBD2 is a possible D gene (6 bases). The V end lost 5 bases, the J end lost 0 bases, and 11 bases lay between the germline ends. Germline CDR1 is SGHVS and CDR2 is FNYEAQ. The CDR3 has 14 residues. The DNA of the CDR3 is TGTGCCAGCAGCCGACTAGATGGCTCCTACGAGCAGTACTTC. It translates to CASSRLDGSYEQYF.

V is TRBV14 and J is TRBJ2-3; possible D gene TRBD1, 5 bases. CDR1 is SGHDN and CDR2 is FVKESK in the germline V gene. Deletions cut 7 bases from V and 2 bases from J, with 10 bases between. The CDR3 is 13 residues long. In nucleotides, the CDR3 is TGTGCCAGCAACACAGGTTTCACAGATACGCAGTATTTT. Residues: CASNTGFTDTQYF.

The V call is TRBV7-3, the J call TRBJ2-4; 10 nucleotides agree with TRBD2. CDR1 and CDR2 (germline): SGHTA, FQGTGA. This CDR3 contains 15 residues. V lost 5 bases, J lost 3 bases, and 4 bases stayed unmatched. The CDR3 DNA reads TGTGCCAGCAGCAAAGGACTAGCGGACAAAAACATTCAGTACTTC. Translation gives CASSKGLADKNIQYF.

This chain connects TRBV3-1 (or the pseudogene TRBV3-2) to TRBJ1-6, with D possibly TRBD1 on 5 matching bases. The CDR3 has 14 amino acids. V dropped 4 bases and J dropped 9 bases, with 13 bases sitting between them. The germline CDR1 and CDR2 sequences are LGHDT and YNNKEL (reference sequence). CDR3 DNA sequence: TGTGCCAGCAGCCCATCAGGGAATGGTTCACCCCTCCACTTT. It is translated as CASSPSGNGSPLHF.

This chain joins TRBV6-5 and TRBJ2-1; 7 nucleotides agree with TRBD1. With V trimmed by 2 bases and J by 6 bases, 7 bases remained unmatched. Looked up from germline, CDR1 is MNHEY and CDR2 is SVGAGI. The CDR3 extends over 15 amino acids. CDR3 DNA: TGTGCCAGCAGTTACAGGGGGCAGAAGGGCAATGAGCAGTTCTTC. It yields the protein CASSYRGQKGNEQFF.

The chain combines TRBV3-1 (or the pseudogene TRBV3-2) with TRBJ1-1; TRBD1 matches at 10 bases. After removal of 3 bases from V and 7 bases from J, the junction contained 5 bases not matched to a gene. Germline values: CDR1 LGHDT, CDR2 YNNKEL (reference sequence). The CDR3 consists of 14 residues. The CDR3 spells CASSHHGQGDEAFF. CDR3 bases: TGTGCCAGCAGCCACCATGGACAGGGGGATGAAGCTTTCTTT.